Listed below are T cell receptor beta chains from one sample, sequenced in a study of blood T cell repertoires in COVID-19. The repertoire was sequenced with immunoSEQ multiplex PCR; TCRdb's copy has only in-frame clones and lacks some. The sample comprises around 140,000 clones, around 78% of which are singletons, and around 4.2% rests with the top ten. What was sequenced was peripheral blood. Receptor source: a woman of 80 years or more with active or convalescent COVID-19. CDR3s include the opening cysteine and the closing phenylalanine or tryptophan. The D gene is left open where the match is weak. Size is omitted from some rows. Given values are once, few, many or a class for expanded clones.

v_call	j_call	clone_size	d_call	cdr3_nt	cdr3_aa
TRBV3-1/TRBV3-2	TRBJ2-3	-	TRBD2	TGTGCCAGCAGCCAAGGACTTACGTTAGCGGGGGCAGATACGCAGTATTTT	CASSQGLTLAGADTQYF
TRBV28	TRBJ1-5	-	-	TGTGCCAGCAGCTTGGGCGGGGGGGGATTGCCCCAGCATTTT	CASSLGGGGLPQHF
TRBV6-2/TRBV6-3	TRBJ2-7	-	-	TGTGCCAGCAGTTGGAGGAGGCTAGCCGGGACCTACGAGCAGTACTTC	CASSWRRLAGTYEQYF
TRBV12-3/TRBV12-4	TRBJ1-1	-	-	TGTGCCAGCACAGTTTACTCGGGTACTGAAGCTTTCTTT	CASTVYSGTEAFF
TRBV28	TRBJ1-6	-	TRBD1	TGTGCCAGCAGTTTATCGACAGGGGGCACCTATAATTCACCCCTCCACTTT	CASSLSTGGTYNSPLHF
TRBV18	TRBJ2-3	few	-	TGTGCCAGCTCACCGTCTGGGACTAGCACAGATACGCAGTATTTT	CASSPSGTSTDTQYF
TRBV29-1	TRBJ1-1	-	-	TGCAGCGTTGAGGTTAGGACTACTGAAGCTTTCTTT	CSVEVRTTEAFF
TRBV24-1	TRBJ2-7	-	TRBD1	TGTGCCACCAGTGATTTGCCCCAGGGGGACCACTACGAGCAGTACTTC	CATSDLPQGDHYEQYF
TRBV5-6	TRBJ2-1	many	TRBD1	TGTGCCAGCAGCTCACAGACAGGGAAAATAACCTACAATGAGCAGTTCTTC	CASSSQTGKITYNEQFF
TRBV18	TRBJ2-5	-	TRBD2	TGTGCCAGCTCACCACGGATTAGCGGGGGGCAAGAGACCCAGTACTTC	CASSPRISGGQETQYF
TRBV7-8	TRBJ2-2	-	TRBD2	TGTGCCAGCAGCTCACCAGTAGCGGGGTTAAACACCGGGGAGCTGTTTTTT	CASSSPVAGLNTGELFF
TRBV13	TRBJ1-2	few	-	TGTGCCAGCAGCTTAGGCCGGGGATTCCCCTATGGCTACACCTTC	CASSLGRGFPYGYTF
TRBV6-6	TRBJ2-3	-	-	TGTGCCAGCAGTCCCCTCGCCAGGGAGCAGTATTTT	CASSPLAREQYF
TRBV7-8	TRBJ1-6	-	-	TGTGCCAGCAGCTTACTTGCGAGCGGGGGTTTGGATTCACCCCTCCACTTT	CASSLLASGGLDSPLHF
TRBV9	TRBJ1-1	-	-	TGTGCCAGCAGCGTAGGCCCCCGGACACAGAACACTGAAGCTTTCTTT	CASSVGPRTQNTEAFF